These T cell receptor beta chains were read from a single sample in a study of blood T cell repertoires in COVID-19. Clones were sequenced by immunoSEQ multiplex PCR, and TCRdb holds only the in-frame ones, with some missing. The sample has approximately 160,000 clones, roughly 80% seen once. Sequencing input: peripheral blood. The source of these receptors is a woman of 80 years or more with acute or convalescent COVID-19. Each CDR3 is given with its conserved first and last residue. A D gene is named only where the DNA matches it firmly. Clone size, where shown, is once, few, many, or a class for clones that have expanded.

clone size	D gene	J gene	V gene	CDR3 DNA	CDR3 protein
NA	TRBD1	TRBJ1-6	TRBV19	TGTGCCAGTAGACCGGACAGGCCCTATAATTCACCCCTCCACTTT	CASRPDRPYNSPLHF
once	TRBD2	TRBJ2-7	TRBV28	TGTGCCAGCAGTTCATTAGCGGGGTCCTACGAGCAGTACTTC	CASSSLAGSYEQYF
NA	TRBD2	TRBJ2-1	TRBV5-1	TGCGCCAGCAGCTTGAAGCGGGGGATGGAGCAGTTCTTC	CASSLKRGMEQFF
NA	TRBD1	TRBJ1-4	TRBV9	TGTGCCAGCAGCCTTACGGGACAGGGGGCTGAAAAACTGTTTTTT	CASSLTGQGAEKLFF
NA	NA	TRBJ2-7	TRBV5-1	TGCGCCAGCAGCTTTGGGGCAGGTCCCGCCTACGAGCAGTACTTC	CASSFGAGPAYEQYF
NA	TRBD2	TRBJ2-5	TRBV5-4	TGTGCCAGCAGCTCTAGCGGGAGGGCCTTGGAGACCCAGTACTTC	CASSSSGRALETQYF
once	TRBD1	TRBJ1-1	TRBV28	TGTGCCAGCAGTTTGGGACAGGCGAACACTGAAGCTTTCTTT	CASSLGQANTEAFF
NA	TRBD2	TRBJ2-1	TRBV6-5	TGTGCCAGCACCAACTCCGCTAGCGGGGTCAATGAGCAGTTCTTC	CASTNSASGVNEQFF
NA	NA	TRBJ2-2	TRBV10-3	TGTGCCACCCTAGGAAACACCGGGGAGCTGTTTTTT	CATLGNTGELFF
NA	NA	TRBJ2-7	TRBV16	TGTGCCAGCAGCCAACGGGCAGGGGCCTACGAGCAGTACTTC	CASSQRAGAYEQYF
NA	TRBD1	TRBJ1-2	TRBV3-1/TRBV3-2	TGTGCCAGCAGCCAAGGTGACAGGGGGAGCAATGGCTACACCTTC	CASSQGDRGSNGYTF
NA	NA	TRBJ1-4	TRBV2	TGTGCCAGCAGAGCCGCGGGAGGGAATGAAAAACTGTTTTTT	CASRAAGGNEKLFF
NA	TRBD2	TRBJ2-3	TRBV7-3	TGTGCCAGCAGCTCTAGCGGGGGGACAGATACGCAGTATTTT	CASSSSGGTDTQYF
NA	TRBD2	TRBJ2-7	TRBV2	TGTGCCAGCAGTGACGGCGGGAGGTCCGAGCAGTACTTC	CASSDGGRSEQYF